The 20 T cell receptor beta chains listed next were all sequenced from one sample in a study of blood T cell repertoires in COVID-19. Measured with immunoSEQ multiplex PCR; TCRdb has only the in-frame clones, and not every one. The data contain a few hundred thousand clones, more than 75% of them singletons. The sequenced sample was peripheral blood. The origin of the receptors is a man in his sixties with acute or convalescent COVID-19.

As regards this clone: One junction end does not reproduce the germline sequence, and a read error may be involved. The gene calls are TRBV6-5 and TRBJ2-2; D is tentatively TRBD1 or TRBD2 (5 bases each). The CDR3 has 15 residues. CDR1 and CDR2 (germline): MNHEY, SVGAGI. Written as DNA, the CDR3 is TGTGCTAGCAGGGCGGGTTCACCCTTTGGGGGGGAGCTGTTTTTT. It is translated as CASRAGSPFGGELFF.

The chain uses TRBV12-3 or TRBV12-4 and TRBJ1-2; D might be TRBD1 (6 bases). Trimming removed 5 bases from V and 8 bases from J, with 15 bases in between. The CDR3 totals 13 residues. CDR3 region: CASSPLKGEGYTF. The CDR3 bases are TGTGCCAGCAGTCCCTTGAAGGGGGAAGGCTACACCTTC.

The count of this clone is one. The CDR3: CASSLAVRVSEAFF. In DNA form, the CDR3 reads TGTGCCAGCAGCTTAGCGGTCCGCGTCTCTGAAGCTTTCTTT. This chain uses TRBV7-2 with TRBJ1-1; D remains ambiguous. Germline V gene data show CDR1 as SGHTA and CDR2 as FQGNSA. The CDR3 runs to 14 residues. With 0 bases removed from V and 6 bases from J, the gap between germline ends came to 11 bases.

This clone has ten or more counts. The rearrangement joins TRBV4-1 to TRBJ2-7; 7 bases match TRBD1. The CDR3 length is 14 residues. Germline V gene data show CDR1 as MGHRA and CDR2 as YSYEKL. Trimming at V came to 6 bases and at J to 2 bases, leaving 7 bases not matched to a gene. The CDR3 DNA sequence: TGCGCCAGCAGAAATCGACAGGGTCCCTACGAGCAGTACTTC. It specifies CASRNRQGPYEQYF.

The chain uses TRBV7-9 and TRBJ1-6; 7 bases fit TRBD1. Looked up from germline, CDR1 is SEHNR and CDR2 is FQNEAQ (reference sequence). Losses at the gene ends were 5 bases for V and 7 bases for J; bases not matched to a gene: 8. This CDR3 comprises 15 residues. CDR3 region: CASSTRDSHNSPLHF. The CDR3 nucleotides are TGTGCCAGCAGCACCCGGGACAGCCACAATTCACCCCTCCACTTT. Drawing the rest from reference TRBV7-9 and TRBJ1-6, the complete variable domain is DTGVSQNPRHKITKRGQNVTFRCDPISEHNRLYWYRQTLGQGPEFLTYFQNEAQLEKSRLLSDRFSAERPKGSFSTLEIQRTEQGDSAMYLCASSTRDSHNSPLHFGNGTRLTVT.

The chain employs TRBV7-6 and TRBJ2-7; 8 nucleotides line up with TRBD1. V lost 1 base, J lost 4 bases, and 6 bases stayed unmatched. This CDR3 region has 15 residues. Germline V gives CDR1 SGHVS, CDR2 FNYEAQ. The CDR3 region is CASSLGTGSLYEQYF. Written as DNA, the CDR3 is TGTGCCAGCAGCTTAGGGACAGGGTCCTTGTACGAGCAGTACTTC.

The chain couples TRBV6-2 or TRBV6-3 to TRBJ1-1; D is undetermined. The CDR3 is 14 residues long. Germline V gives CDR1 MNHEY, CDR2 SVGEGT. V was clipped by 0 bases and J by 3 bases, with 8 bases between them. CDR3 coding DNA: TGTGCCAGCAGTTACTCTACGGGATACACTGAAGCTTTCTTT. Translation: CASSYSTGYTEAFF.

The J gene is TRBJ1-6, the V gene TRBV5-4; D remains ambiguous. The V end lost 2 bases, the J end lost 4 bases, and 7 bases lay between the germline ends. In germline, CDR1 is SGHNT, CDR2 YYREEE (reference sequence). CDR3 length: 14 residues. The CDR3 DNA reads TGTGCCAGCAGCTTCTACGGTTATAATTCACCCCTCCACTTT. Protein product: CASSFYGYNSPLHF.

The CDR3 coding sequence is TGTGCCAGCAGCTTAGTTGGGACAGGGCGGTACAATGAGCAGTTCTTC. Amino acids: CASSLVGTGRYNEQFF. This chain connects TRBV7-8 to TRBJ2-1; 9 nucleotides match TRBD1. The CDR3 has 16 amino acids. CDR1 is SGHVS and CDR2 is FQNEAQ in the germline V gene. Trimming cost V 1 base and J 4 bases; bases outside gene matches: 5.

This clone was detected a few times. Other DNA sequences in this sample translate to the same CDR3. The CDR3: CASSFRQGEAFF. The CDR3 nucleotides are TGTGCCAGCAGTTTCCGACAGGGTGAAGCTTTCTTT. The chain has TRBV12-3 or TRBV12-4 and TRBJ1-1, with 7 bases aligning to TRBD1. V trimming: 3 bases; J trimming: 7 bases; junction bases outside the gene matches: 2. The CDR3 is 12 amino acids.

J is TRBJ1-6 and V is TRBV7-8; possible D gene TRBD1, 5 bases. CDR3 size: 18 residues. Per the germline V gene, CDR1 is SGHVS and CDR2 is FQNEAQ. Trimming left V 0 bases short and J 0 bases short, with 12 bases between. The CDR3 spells CASSLAGGYSSYNSPLHF. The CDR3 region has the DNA TGTGCCAGCAGCTTAGCGGGGGGGTATAGCTCCTATAATTCACCCCTCCACTTT. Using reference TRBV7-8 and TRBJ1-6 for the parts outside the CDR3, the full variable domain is GAGVSQSPRYKVAKRGQDVALRCDPISGHVSLFWYQQALGQGPEFLTYFQNEAQLDKSGLPSDRFFAERPEGSVSTLKIQRTQQEDSAVYLCASSLAGGYSSYNSPLHFGNGTRLTVT.

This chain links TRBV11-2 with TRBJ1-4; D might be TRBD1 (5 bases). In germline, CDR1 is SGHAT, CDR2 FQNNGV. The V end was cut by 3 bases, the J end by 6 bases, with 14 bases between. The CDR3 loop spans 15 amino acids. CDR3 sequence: CASSFTRGEDEKLFF. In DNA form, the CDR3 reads TGTGCCAGCAGCTTCACTCGGGGGGAGGATGAAAAACTGTTTTTT.

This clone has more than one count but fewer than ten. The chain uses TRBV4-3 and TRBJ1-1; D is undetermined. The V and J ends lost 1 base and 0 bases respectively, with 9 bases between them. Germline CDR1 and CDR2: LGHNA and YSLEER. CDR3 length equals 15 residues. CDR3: CASSQVLGMNTEAFF. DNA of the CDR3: TGCGCCAGCAGCCAAGTCCTCGGTATGAACACTGAAGCTTTCTTT.

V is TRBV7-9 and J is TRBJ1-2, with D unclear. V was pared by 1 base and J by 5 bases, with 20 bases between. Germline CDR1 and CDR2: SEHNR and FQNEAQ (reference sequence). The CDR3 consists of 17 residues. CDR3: CASSLDDGRRLIYGYTF. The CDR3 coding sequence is TGTGCCAGCAGCTTAGATGACGGGCGGAGGTTGATATATGGCTACACCTTC.

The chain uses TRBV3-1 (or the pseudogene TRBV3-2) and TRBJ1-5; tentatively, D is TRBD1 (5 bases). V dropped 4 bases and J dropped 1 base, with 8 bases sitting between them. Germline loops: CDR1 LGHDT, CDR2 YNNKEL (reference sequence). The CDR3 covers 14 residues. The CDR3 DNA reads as TGTGCCAGCAGCCCGCGACAGAGCAATCAGCCCCAGCATTTT. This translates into CASSPRQSNQPQHF.

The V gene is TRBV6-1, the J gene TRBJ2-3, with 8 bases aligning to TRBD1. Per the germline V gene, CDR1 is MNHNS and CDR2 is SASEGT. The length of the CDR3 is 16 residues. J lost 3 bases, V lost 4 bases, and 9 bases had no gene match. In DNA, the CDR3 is TGTGCCAGCAGTGGCCTAGGACAGGGTCGTACAGATACGCAGTATTTT. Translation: CASSGLGQGRTDTQYF.

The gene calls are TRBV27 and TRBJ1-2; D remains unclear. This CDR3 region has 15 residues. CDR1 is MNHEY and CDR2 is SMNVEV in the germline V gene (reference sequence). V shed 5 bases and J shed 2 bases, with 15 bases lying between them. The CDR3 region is CASSLKTAANYGYTF. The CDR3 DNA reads TGTGCCAGCAGTCTTAAAACAGCGGCCAACTATGGCTACACCTTC.

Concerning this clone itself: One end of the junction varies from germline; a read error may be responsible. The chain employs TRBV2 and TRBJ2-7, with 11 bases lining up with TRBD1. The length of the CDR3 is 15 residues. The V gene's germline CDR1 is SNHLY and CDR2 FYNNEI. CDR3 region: CASSEGDRGIYEQYF. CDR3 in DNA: TGTGCCAGCAGCGAAGGGGACAGGGGGATCTACGAGCAGTACTTC.

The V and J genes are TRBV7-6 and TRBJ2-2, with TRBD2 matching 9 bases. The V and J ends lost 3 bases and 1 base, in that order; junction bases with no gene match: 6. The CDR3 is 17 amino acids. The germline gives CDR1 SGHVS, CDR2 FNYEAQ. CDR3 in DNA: TGTGCCAGCAGCTTCCCGAGAGCGGGGGGGAACACCGGGGAGCTGTTTTTT. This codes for CASSFPRAGGNTGELFF.

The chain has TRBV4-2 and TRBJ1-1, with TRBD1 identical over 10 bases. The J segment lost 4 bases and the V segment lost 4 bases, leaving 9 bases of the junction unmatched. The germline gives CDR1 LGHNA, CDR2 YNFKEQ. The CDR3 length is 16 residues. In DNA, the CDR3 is TGTGCCAGCAGCCCGTTTCAGACAGGGGGCGTCACTGAAGCTTTCTTT. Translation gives CASSPFQTGGVTEAFF.